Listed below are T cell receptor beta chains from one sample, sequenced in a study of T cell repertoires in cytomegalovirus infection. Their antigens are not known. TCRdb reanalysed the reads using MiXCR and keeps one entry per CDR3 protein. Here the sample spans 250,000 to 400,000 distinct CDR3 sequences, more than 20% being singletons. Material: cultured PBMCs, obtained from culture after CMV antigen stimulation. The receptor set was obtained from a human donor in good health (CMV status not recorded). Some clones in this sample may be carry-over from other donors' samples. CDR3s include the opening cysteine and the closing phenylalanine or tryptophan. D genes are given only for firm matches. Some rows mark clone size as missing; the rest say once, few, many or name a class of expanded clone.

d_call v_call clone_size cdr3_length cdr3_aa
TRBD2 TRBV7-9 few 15 CASSPPGLGNNEQFF
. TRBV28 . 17 CASTLQGPRGLNQPQHF
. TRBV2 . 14 CASSEVGSSQTQYF
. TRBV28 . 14 CASSSWGISHTIYF
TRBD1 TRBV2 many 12 CASGTDYNEQFF
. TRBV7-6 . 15 CASSYRGGSGETQYF
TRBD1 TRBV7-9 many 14 CASSFDRVPYEQYF
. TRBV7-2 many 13 CASSARTAPGAFF
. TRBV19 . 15 CASSPRRRKNTEAFF
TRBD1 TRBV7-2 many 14 CASSGTGDYYEQYF
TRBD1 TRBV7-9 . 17 CASSDRNRGLSSGELFF
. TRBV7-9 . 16 CASSLAGGWGSYEQYF
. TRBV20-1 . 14 CSATGVGNDQPQHF
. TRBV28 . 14 CASSSSLIGDTIYF
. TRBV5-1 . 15 CASRLAGQLKETQYF
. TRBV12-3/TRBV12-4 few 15 CASRSRGGTTDTQYF
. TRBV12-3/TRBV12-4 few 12 CASSPAGATQYF
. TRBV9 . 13 CASSVERTGELFF
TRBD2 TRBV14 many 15 CASSRTSGNTGELFF
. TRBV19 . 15 CASSIDFFRNSPLHF
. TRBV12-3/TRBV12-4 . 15 CASSLRGDRRGEAFF
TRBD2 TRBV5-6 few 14 CASSLPSGDNEQFF
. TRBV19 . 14 CASSRQDRNYGYTF
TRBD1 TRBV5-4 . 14 CASSSGTANEKLFF
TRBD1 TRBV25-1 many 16 CASSESDRVRTDTQYF
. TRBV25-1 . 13 CASSASIPQEQFF
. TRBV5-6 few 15 CASSPDLTSNYGYTF
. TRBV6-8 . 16 CASSYGAGVLNTEAFF
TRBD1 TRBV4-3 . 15 CASSVGQGRGTEAFF
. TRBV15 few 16 CATSKVGGAARQPQHF
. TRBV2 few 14 CASSEGPLGQPQHF
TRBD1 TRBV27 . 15 CASSSGTGGRNEQYF
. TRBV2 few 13 CASSEERSYEQYF
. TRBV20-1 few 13 CSALSPGPAKQYF
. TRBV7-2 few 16 CASSLGGSSGTGEQYF
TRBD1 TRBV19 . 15 CASSVTGGASGELFF
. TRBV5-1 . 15 CASSQGFVRQETQYF
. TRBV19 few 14 CASSISVMNTEAFF
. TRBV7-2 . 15 CASSLGLGVTGELFF
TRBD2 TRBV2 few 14 CASRGSGEMYEQYF